This record looks at one T cell receptor (beta chain) sequence and its context. The sample belongs to a study of TIL therapy for anti-PD-1-resistant metastatic lung cancer. Across the whole study: Tumors were harvested before any PD-1/PD-L1 blockade.

Time point given: pre-treatment sample, taken before nivolumab and TIL therapy. The trim removed 6 bases at V and 4 bases at J, leaving 2 bases unmatched. The CDR3 length is 13 residues. The germline V gene has CDR1 MNHEY and CDR2 SVGAGI. This was the immunoSEQ v3 assay. Only in-frame clones appear in the TCRdb table, and some are missing; sequencing was by immunoSEQ multiplex PCR. This sample has about 21,000 clones; about three quarters occur once, and the top ten carry roughly 1.8%. The chain links TRBV6-5 to TRBJ2-1, with TRBD2 matching over 8 bases. This material consisted of blood, taken at baseline. The origin of this receptor is a person between 25 and 80 years old with non-small cell lung cancer. The CDR3 region is CASSTSGYNEQFF. The CDR3 DNA reads as TGTGCCAGCAGCACTAGCGGTTACAATGAGCAGTTCTTC.